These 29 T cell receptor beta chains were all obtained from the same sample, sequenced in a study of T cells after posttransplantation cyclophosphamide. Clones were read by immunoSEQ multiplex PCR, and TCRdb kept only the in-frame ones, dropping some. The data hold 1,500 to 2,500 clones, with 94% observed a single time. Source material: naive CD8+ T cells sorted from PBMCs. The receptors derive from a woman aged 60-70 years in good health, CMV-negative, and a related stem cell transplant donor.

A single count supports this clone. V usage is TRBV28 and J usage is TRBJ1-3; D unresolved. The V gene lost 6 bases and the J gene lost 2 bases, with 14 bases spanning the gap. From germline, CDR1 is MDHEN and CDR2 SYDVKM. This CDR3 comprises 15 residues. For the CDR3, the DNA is TGTGCCAGCAGCCAATGGGTCGGGGCTGGAAACACCATATATTTT. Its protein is CASSQWVGAGNTIYF.

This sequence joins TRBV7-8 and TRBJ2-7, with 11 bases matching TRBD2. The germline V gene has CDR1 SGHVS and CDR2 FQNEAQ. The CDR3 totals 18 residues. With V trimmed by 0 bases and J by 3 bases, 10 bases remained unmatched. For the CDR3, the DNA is TGTGCCAGCAGCTTAGCCCTAGCGGGAGGCCCCTCGGACTACGAGCAGTACTTC. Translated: CASSLALAGGPSDYEQYF.

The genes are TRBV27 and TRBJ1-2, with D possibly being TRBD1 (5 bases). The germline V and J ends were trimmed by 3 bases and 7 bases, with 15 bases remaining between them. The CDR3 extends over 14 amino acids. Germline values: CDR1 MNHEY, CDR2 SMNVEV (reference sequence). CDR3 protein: CASSLKGSFPGYTF. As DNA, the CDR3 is TGTGCCAGCAGTTTGAAGGGGTCCTTCCCTGGCTACACCTTC.

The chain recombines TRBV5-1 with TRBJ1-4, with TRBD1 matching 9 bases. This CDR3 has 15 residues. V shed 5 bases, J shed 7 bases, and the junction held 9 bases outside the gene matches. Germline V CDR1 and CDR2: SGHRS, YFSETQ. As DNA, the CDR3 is TGCGCCAGCAGTGGCACAGGGGGCATAGGTGAAAAACTGTTTTTT. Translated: CASSGTGGIGEKLFF.

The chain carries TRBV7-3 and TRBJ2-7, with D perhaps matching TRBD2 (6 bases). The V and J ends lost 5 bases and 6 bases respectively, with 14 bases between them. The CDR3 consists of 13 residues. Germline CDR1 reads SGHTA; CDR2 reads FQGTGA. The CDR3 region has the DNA TGTGCCAGCAGCCTCCCGGCGGGGCGCGAGCAGTACTTC. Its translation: CASSLPAGREQYF.

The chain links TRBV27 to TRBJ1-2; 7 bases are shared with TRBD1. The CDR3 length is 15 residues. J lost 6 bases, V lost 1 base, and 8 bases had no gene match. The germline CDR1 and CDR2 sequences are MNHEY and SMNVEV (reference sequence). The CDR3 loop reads CASSLYEGALHGYTF. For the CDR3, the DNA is TGTGCCAGCAGTTTATATGAGGGGGCGCTTCATGGCTACACCTTC.

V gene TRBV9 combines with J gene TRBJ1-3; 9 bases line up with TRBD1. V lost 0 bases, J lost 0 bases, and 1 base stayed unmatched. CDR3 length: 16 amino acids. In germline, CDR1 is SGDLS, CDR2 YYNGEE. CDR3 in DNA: TGTGCCAGCAGCGTAGCGGGACAGGGCTCTGGAAACACCATATATTTT. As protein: CASSVAGQGSGNTIYF.

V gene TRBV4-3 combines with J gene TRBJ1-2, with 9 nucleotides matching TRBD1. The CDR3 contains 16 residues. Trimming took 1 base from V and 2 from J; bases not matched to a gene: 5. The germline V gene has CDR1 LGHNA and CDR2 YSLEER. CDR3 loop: CASSQGPGQGNYGYTF. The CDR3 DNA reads TGCGCCAGCAGCCAAGGACCGGGACAGGGAAACTATGGCTACACCTTC.

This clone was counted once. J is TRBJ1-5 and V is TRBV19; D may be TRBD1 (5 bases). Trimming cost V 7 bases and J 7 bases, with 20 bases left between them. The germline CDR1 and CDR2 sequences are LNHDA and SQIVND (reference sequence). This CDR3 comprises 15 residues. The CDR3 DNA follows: TGTGCCAGTACCTTTAGGGAAGGGGTATGGCAGCCCCAGCATTTT. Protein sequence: CASTFREGVWQPQHF.

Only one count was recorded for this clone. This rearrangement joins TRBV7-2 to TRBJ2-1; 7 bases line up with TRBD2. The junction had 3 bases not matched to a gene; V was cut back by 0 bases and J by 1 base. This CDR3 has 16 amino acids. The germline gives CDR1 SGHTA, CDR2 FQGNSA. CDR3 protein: CASSLAGGASYNEQFF. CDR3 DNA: TGTGCCAGCAGCTTAGCGGGAGGGGCTTCCTACAATGAGCAGTTCTTC.

CDR3: CASSWARAGELFF. DNA of the CDR3: TGTGCCAGCAGCTGGGCGCGGGCCGGGGAGCTGTTTTTT. The chain is built from TRBV7-3 and TRBJ2-2, with D possibly matching TRBD2 (5 bases). Germline-derived CDR1 and CDR2 are SGHTA and FQGTGA. The CDR3 has 13 residues. V was pared by 4 bases and J by 6 bases, with 9 bases between.

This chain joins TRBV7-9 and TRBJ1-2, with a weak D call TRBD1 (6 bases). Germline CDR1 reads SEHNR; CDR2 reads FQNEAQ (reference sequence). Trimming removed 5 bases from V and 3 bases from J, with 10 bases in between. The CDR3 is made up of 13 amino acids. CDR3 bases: TGTGCCAGCAGCCGGACAGTCTACTATGGCTACACCTTC. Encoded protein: CASSRTVYYGYTF.

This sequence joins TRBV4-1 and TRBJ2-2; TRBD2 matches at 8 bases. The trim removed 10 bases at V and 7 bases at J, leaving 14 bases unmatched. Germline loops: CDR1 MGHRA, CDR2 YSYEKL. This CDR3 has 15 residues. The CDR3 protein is CATAAGGAVGGELFF. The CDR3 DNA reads TGCGCCACCGCCGCCGGGGGGGCCGTCGGCGGGGAGCTGTTTTTT.

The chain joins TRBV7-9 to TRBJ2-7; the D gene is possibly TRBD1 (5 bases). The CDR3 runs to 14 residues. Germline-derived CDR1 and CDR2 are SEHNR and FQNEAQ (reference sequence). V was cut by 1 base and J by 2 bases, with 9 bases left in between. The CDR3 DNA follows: TGTGCCAGCAGCTTAGAGGGGTCAACCTACGAGCAGTACTTC. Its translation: CASSLEGSTYEQYF. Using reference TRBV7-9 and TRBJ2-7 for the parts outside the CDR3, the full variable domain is DTGVSQNPRHKITKRGQNVTFRCDPISEHNRLYWYRQTLGQGPEFLTYFQNEAQLEKSRLLSDRFSAERPKGSFSTLEIQRTEQGDSAMYLCASSLEGSTYEQYFGPGTRLTVT.

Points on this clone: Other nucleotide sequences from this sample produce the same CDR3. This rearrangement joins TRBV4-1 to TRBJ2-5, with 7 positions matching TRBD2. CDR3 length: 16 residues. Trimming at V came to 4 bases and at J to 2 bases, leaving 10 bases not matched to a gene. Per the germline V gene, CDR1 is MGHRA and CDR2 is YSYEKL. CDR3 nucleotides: TGCGCCAGCAGCCGCCCGTGGGGGGGGTTACAAGAGACCCAGTACTTC. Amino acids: CASSRPWGGLQETQYF.

CDR3 loop: CASSADPADTQYF. Written as DNA, the CDR3 is TGTGCCAGCAGCGCCGATCCGGCAGATACGCAGTATTTT. The chain is built from TRBV7-3 and TRBJ2-3; the D is unclear. Germline V gene data show CDR1 as SGHTA and CDR2 as FQGTGA. The V gene lost 5 bases and the J gene lost 4 bases, with 10 bases spanning the gap. The CDR3 totals 13 residues.

The CDR3 region is CASSPSGLEDEQYF. The CDR3 coding sequence is TGTGCCAGCAGTCCTAGCGGGCTTGAGGACGAGCAGTACTTC. The chain carries TRBV27 and TRBJ2-5; 8 bases are a match to TRBD2. Judging by the DNA end, TRBJ2-7 fits better; the J call may be wrong. The CDR3 is 14 residues long. CDR1 and CDR2 (germline): MNHEY, SMNVEV (reference sequence).

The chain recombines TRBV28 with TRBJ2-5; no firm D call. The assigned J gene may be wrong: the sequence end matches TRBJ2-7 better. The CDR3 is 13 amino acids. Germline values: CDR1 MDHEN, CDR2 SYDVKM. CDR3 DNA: TGTGCCAGCACATTAACCCACTCCTACGAGCAGTACTTC. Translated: CASTLTHSYEQYF.

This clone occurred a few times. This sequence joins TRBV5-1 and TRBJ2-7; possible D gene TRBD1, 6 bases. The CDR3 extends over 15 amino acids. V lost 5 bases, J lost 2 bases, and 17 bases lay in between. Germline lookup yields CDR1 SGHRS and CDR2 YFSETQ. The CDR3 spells CASRWGPSPTYEQYF. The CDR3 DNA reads TGCGCCAGCAGATGGGGGCCTAGCCCAACCTACGAGCAGTACTTC.

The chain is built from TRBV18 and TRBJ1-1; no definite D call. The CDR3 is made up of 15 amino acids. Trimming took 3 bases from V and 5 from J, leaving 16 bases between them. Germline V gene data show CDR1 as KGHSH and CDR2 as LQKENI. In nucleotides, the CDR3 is TGTGCCAGCTCACCCTTCTACGGGGAGTGGACTGAAGCTTTCTTT. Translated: CASSPFYGEWTEAFF.

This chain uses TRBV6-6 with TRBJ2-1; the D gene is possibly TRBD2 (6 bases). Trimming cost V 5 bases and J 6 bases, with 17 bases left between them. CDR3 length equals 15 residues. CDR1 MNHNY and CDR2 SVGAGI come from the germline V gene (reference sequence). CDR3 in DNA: TGTGCCAGCAGTCCTCTGGAGGGTGGGTTCAATGAGCAGTTCTTC. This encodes CASSPLEGGFNEQFF.

The CDR3, as DNA: TGTGCCATCGGACAGGCGTTTAAACTCCTCCACTTT. Its protein is CAIGQAFKLLHF. The chain couples TRBV6-1 to TRBJ1-6; TRBD1 agrees at 7 bases. The length of the CDR3 is 12 residues. The V gene's germline CDR1 is MNHNS and CDR2 SASEGT. Trimming took 10 bases from V and 15 from J; bases not matched to a gene: 12.

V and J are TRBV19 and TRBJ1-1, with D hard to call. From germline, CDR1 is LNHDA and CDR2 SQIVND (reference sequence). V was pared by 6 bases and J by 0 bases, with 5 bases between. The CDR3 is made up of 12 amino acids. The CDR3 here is CASRTLNTEAFF. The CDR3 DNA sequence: TGTGCCAGTAGGACTCTGAACACTGAAGCTTTCTTT.

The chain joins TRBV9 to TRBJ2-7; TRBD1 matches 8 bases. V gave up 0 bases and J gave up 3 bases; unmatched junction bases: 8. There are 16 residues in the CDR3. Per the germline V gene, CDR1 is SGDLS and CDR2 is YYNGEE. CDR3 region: CASSVGSGQGHYEQYF. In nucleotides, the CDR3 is TGTGCCAGCAGCGTAGGCTCCGGACAGGGACACTACGAGCAGTACTTC.

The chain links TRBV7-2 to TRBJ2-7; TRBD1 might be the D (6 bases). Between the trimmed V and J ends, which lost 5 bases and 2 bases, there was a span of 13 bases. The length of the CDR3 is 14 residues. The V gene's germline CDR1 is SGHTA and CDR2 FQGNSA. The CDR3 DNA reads TGTGCCAGCAGCCTACTCCCAGGGGCCTACGAGCAGTACTTC. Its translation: CASSLLPGAYEQYF.

CDR3 in amino acids: CASSHGAYEQYF. The CDR3 nucleotides are TGTGCCAGTAGCCACGGAGCCTACGAGCAGTACTTC. J is TRBJ2-7 and V is TRBV10-3; D is ambiguous. The germline CDR1 and CDR2 sequences are ENHRY and SYGVKD. The CDR3 sequence is 12 residues long. Trimming took off 10 bases at V and 2 bases at J, with 12 bases between the two ends.

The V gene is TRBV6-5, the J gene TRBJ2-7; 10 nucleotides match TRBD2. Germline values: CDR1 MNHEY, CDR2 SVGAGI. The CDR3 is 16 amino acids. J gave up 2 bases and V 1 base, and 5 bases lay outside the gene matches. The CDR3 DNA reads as TGTGCCAGCAGTTACTGGGGAAGCGGGGGGGCCTACGAGCAGTACTTC. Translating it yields CASSYWGSGGAYEQYF.

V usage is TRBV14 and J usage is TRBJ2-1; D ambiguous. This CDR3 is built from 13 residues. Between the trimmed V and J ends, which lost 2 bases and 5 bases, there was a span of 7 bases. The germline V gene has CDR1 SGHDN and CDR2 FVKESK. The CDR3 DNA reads TGTGCCAGCAGCCAAAGAAGAGACAATGAGCAGTTCTTC. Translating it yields CASSQRRDNEQFF.

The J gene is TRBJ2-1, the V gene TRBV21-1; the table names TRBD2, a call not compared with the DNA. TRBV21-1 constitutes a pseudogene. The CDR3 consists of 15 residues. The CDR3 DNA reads TGTGCCAGCAGCTTATCGGGGGGGGCCTACAATGAGCAGTTCTTC. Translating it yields CASSLSGGAYNEQFF.